Given below is one TCR beta chain in context. These data come from a study of CD8 T cells in Susac syndrome. Random-hexamer reverse transcription was applied to about 0.45 to 1 ug RNA. immunoSEQ multiplex PCR amplified TCR beta CDR3 across 54 Vbeta, 13 Jbeta. Using its own MiXCR run on the immunoSEQ multiplex PCR reads, TCRdb lists one record per CDR3 protein. The sample has about 80,000 distinct CDR3 sequences, 94% seen once. The CDR3 runs 17 residues. Germline CDR1 is MGHRA and CDR2 is YSYEKL. The ends were cut back, 1 base at V and 3 bases at J, with 16 bases in the middle. Sequencing used CD8+ T cells from PBMCs. V and J are TRBV4-1 and TRBJ1-5; D is unresolved. The TCR was taken from a human donor in good health. Here the CDR3 DNA reads TGCGCCAGCAGCCAAGGAGGCTCACAAACGGACAATCAGCCCCAGCATTTT. As protein: CASSQGGSQTDNQPQHF.